The 30 T cell receptor beta chains below all came from one sample that was sequenced in a study of T cell changes during pregnancy in multiple sclerosis. This table comes from immunoSEQ multiplex PCR, and its TCRdb copy is limited to in-frame clones, with some not included. The profile shows tens of thousands of clones, over 75% of them singletons. Sequences were derived from peripheral blood, sampled in the third trimester of pregnancy. The source of these receptors is a female donor with multiple sclerosis, enrolled in a pregnancy study.

This rearrangement joins TRBV11-2 to TRBJ2-3, with TRBD2 matching over 9 bases. The CDR3 totals 15 residues. The V gene end was trimmed by 5 bases and the J gene end by 2 bases; junction bases not matched to a gene: 5. The germline gives CDR1 SGHAT, CDR2 FQNNGV. This CDR3 reads CASSQLAGLTDTQYF. In DNA, the CDR3 is TGTGCCAGCAGCCAGCTAGCGGGGCTCACAGATACGCAGTATTTT. The full variable domain, its missing parts supplied by reference TRBV11-2 and TRBJ2-3, is EAGVAQSPRYKIIEKRQSVAFWCNPISGHATLYWYQQILGQGPKLLIQFQNNGVVDDSQLPKDRFSAERLKGVDSTLKIQPAKLEDSAVYLCASSQLAGLTDTQYFGPGTRLTVL.

The rearrangement links TRBV27 to TRBJ1-6; no definite D call. This CDR3 is built from 14 residues. CDR1 is MNHEY, CDR2 SMNVEV, per germline (reference sequence). Trimming removed 3 bases from V and 4 bases from J, with 7 bases in between. Here the CDR3 reads CASSLAHYNSPLHF. The CDR3 region has the DNA TGTGCCAGCAGTTTGGCACATTATAATTCACCCCTCCACTTT.

V and J are TRBV18 and TRBJ2-7; TRBD2 agrees at 8 bases. CDR1 is KGHSH and CDR2 is LQKENI in the germline V gene. The V gene end was trimmed by 3 bases and the J gene end by 5 bases; junction bases not matched to a gene: 9. The CDR3 consists of 15 residues. CDR3 nucleotides: TGTGCCAGCTCACCTCCGAGGACGGGAGGGGACGAGCAGTACTTC. This encodes CASSPPRTGGDEQYF.

V usage is TRBV6-1 and J usage is TRBJ2-1, with D uncertain. The V end was cut by 10 bases, the J end by 0 bases, with 13 bases between. The germline CDR1 and CDR2 sequences are MNHNS and SASEGT. The CDR3 runs to 14 residues. The DNA for the CDR3 is TGTGCCACCACCACTTTTTCCTCCTACAATGAGCAGTTCTTC. Protein: CATTTFSSYNEQFF.

V is TRBV5-6 and J is TRBJ2-7; a weak D match, TRBD2 (5 bases). CDR1 SGHDT and CDR2 YYEEEE come from the germline V gene. This CDR3 contains 16 residues. V was trimmed by 4 bases and J by 0 bases, leaving 17 bases between them. In DNA, the CDR3 is TGTGCCAGCAGCCGGGAACGACGGGCGGTCTCCTACGAGCAGTACTTC. This encodes CASSRERRAVSYEQYF. Full variable domain (remainder filled in from reference TRBV5-6 and TRBJ2-7): DAGVTQSPTHLIKTRGQQVTLRCSPKSGHDTVSWYQQALGQGPQFIFQYYEEEERQRGNFPDRFSGHQFPNYSSELNVNALLLGDSALYLCASSRERRAVSYEQYFGPGTRLTVT.

The CDR3 region has the DNA TGTGCCAGCAGTGATAAGCGAGAAGGGGAACCCTACGAGCAGTACTTC. This encodes CASSDKREGEPYEQYF. This chain joins TRBV6-4 and TRBJ2-7; maybe TRBD1 (5 bases). This CDR3 has 16 amino acids. The V gene's germline CDR1 is MRHNA and CDR2 SNTAGT. Trimming took 3 bases from V and 2 from J, leaving 17 bases between them.

V usage is TRBV5-1 and J usage is TRBJ2-3; TRBD2 aligns across 7 bases. In germline, CDR1 is SGHRS, CDR2 YFSETQ. The CDR3 spans 14 residues. Trimming removed 4 bases from V and 1 base from J; junction bases left unmatched: 3. CDR3 region: CASSPAGGTDTQYF. CDR3 sequence (DNA): TGCGCCAGCAGCCCCGCGGGGGGCACAGATACGCAGTATTTT.

The chain couples TRBV5-1 to TRBJ2-6; D unclear. CDR3 length: 15 residues. Germline assignment: CDR1 SGHRS and CDR2 YFSETQ. V lost 3 bases, J lost 3 bases, and 10 bases lay in between. CDR3 coding DNA: TGCGCCAGCAGCTCCCGCCGGAGTGGGGCCAACGTCCTGACTTTC. Protein sequence: CASSSRRSGANVLTF.

This chain uses TRBV5-1 with TRBJ1-1; possibly TRBD1 for D (5 bases). CDR1 SGHRS and CDR2 YFSETQ come from the germline V gene. V shed 1 base and J shed 3 bases, with 13 bases lying between them. The CDR3 loop spans 15 amino acids. The CDR3 region is CASSLLPGPDTEAFF. The CDR3 DNA follows: TGCGCCAGCAGCTTGCTTCCAGGGCCCGACACTGAAGCTTTCTTT.

This chain joins TRBV18 and TRBJ2-7, with a tentative D call TRBD1 (6 bases). V was trimmed by 6 bases and J by 9 bases, leaving 21 bases between them. This CDR3 region has 14 residues. Germline lookup yields CDR1 KGHSH and CDR2 LQKENI. The CDR3 loop reads CASSGPGQPAGQYF. The CDR3 nucleotides are TGTGCCAGCTCCGGTCCGGGACAACCGGCGGGGCAGTACTTC.

The rearrangement uses TRBV27 and TRBJ2-1, with 9 bases that match TRBD2. Germline values: CDR1 MNHEY, CDR2 SMNVEV (reference sequence). CDR3 length: 18 residues. The V segment lost 6 bases and the J segment 4 bases; nucleotides outside the gene matches: 16. The CDR3 protein is CASSLDSRLAAQYNEQFF. Written as DNA, the CDR3 is TGTGCCAGCAGCCTTGACAGCAGACTAGCGGCACAATACAATGAGCAGTTCTTC.

The V and J genes are TRBV5-6 and TRBJ1-6, with 7 bases that match TRBD1. The CDR3 has 14 residues. The trim removed 3 bases at V and 5 bases at J, leaving 2 bases unmatched. Germline CDR1 and CDR2: SGHDT and YYEEEE. The CDR3, as DNA: TGTGCCAGCAGCTCGACAGGGCATAATTCACCCCTCCACTTT. It is translated as CASSSTGHNSPLHF.

The chain recombines TRBV29-1 with TRBJ1-2, with D perhaps matching TRBD1 (6 bases). Between the trimmed V and J ends, which lost 5 bases and 0 bases, there was a span of 10 bases. Germline lookup yields CDR1 SQVTM and CDR2 ANQGSEA. The CDR3 is 13 amino acids. The CDR3 spells CSVLTGPNYGYTF. The CDR3 DNA reads TGCAGCGTTCTTACAGGGCCTAACTATGGCTACACCTTC.

CDR3 DNA sequence: TGTGCCAGCAGTGACAGGGGTCCATCCTACGAGCAGTACTTC. This encodes CASSDRGPSYEQYF. V and J are TRBV6-5 and TRBJ2-7; TRBD1 aligns across 8 bases. CDR3 size: 14 residues. The V gene's germline CDR1 is MNHEY and CDR2 SVGAGI. V dropped 5 bases and J dropped 1; count of bases not matched to a gene: 4.

The chain joins TRBV18 to TRBJ2-6; the D gene is possibly TRBD2 (6 bases). The V gene lost 3 bases and the J gene lost 1 base, with 13 bases spanning the gap. CDR1 is KGHSH, CDR2 LQKENI, per germline. CDR3 length: 17 amino acids. The CDR3 nucleotides are TGTGCCAGCTCACCCCTTAGCGGCCTGTCTGGGGCCAACGTCCTGACTTTC. Translating gives CASSPLSGLSGANVLTF.

J is TRBJ1-2 and V is TRBV7-3; perhaps TRBD1 as D (5 bases). V was clipped by 2 bases and J by 4 bases, with 14 bases between them. Germline V gene data show CDR1 as SGHTA and CDR2 as FQGTGA. This CDR3 spans 15 amino acids. The CDR3 nucleotides are TGTGCCAGCAGCTTAGGGGTGGGGCCTCTCTATGGCTACACCTTC. It encodes CASSLGVGPLYGYTF.

J is TRBJ2-7 and V is TRBV18; no clear D gene. Germline lookup yields CDR1 KGHSH and CDR2 LQKENI. The CDR3 sequence is 14 residues long. V was clipped by 3 bases and J by 3 bases, with 12 bases between them. CDR3 sequence (DNA): TGTGCCAGCTCACCGAGCCTAGAACACTACGAGCAGTACTTC. Its translation: CASSPSLEHYEQYF.

The V call is TRBV7-9, the J call TRBJ2-1; 12 bases fit TRBD2. V lost 2 bases, J lost 8 bases, and 4 bases stayed unmatched. Germline CDR1 is SEHNR and CDR2 is FQNEAQ (reference sequence). The length of the CDR3 is 15 residues. CDR3 loop: CASSLRLAGGHEQFF. The CDR3 DNA reads as TGTGCCAGCAGCTTACGGCTAGCGGGGGGGCATGAGCAGTTCTTC.

This chain joins TRBV30 and TRBJ2-5; TRBD1 is a possible D gene (5 bases). Germline V gene data show CDR1 as GTSNPN and CDR2 as SVGIG (reference sequence). The CDR3 is made up of 14 amino acids. V lost 1 base and J lost 5, with 14 bases in between. The CDR3: CAWSAKSGHETQYF. CDR3 in DNA: TGTGCCTGGAGTGCCAAGTCAGGGCACGAGACCCAGTACTTC.

The genes are TRBV4-3 and TRBJ1-6, with D possibly being TRBD1 (5 bases). Trimming pared 4 bases from V and 10 bases from J, leaving 17 bases between. The length of the CDR3 is 15 residues. Germline assignment: CDR1 LGHNA and CDR2 YSLEER. The CDR3 loop is CASSPGHLSQSPLHF. As DNA, the CDR3 is TGCGCCAGCAGCCCTGGACATCTTAGTCAGTCACCCCTCCACTTT.

The chain combines TRBV4-1 with TRBJ1-4; TRBD1 matches 7 bases. Trimming took 1 base from V and 8 from J; bases not matched to a gene: 10. The CDR3 is 16 amino acids. The V gene's germline CDR1 is MGHRA and CDR2 YSYEKL. CDR3 loop: CASSQVTGEVEEKLFF. The DNA of the CDR3 is TGCGCCAGCAGCCAAGTCACAGGGGAGGTAGAGGAAAAACTGTTTTTT.

The CDR3: CASSTDSSYEQYF. CDR3 nucleotide sequence: TGTGCCAGTAGTACCGACAGCTCCTACGAGCAGTACTTC. The V call is TRBV19, the J call TRBJ2-7; the D gene is possibly TRBD1 (5 bases). The V gene lost 4 bases and the J gene lost 0 bases, with 7 bases spanning the gap. There are 13 residues in the CDR3. CDR1 is LNHDA and CDR2 is SQIVND in the germline V gene (reference sequence).

This rearrangement joins TRBV11-2 to TRBJ2-7, with 9 bases matching TRBD1. The germline gives CDR1 SGHAT, CDR2 FQNNGV. Germline trimming cut 5 bases from V and 6 bases from J; bases unmatched to any gene: 8. CDR3 size: 14 residues. CDR3 DNA sequence: TGTGCCAGCAGCCCCAAACAGGGGGCCTTCGAGCAGTACTTC. Residues: CASSPKQGAFEQYF.

The rearrangement joins TRBV18 to TRBJ1-1; the D is unclear. V dropped 3 bases and J dropped 0 bases, with 5 bases sitting between them. Germline CDR1 KGHSH, CDR2 LQKENI. The CDR3 is 13 residues long. This CDR3 reads CASSPEVNTEAFF. The CDR3 coding sequence is TGTGCCAGCTCACCGGAGGTGAACACTGAAGCTTTCTTT.

The chain combines TRBV9 with TRBJ2-2; D gene unclear. CDR3 length: 13 amino acids. Germline V gene lookup returns CDR1 SGDLS and CDR2 YYNGEE. The V and J ends lost 0 bases and 4 bases respectively, with 4 bases between them. CDR3 DNA: TGTGCCAGCAGCGTAGACTTCACCGGGGAGCTGTTTTTT. Amino acid sequence: CASSVDFTGELFF.

The V gene is TRBV10-2, the J gene TRBJ2-3, with 9 bases fitting TRBD2. The CDR3 runs to 13 residues. V shed 9 bases, J shed 6 bases, and the junction held 7 bases outside the gene matches. The germline CDR1 and CDR2 sequences are WSHSY and SAAADI. The CDR3 loop reads CASAAGGHDTQYF. The CDR3 DNA reads TGCGCCAGTGCCGCGGGAGGGCATGATACGCAGTATTTT.

J is TRBJ1-3 and V is TRBV21-1; TRBD1, as called in the table, went unchecked against the DNA. TRBV21-1 is assigned pseudogene status. The CDR3 runs to 14 residues. The DNA of the CDR3 is TGTGCCAGCAAAGGGGATCCCTCTGGAAACACCATATATTTT. This translates into CASKGDPSGNTIYF.

This chain links TRBV18 with TRBJ1-2; TRBD1 might be the D (5 bases). Trimming removed 4 bases from V and 6 bases from J, with 9 bases in between. The CDR3 runs to 12 residues. Per the germline V gene, CDR1 is KGHSH and CDR2 is LQKENI. The CDR3 nucleotides read TGTGCCAGCTCACTCGACAGAGATGGCTACACCTTC. This sequence encodes CASSLDRDGYTF.

The chain is built from TRBV9 and TRBJ2-1; 11 bases agree with TRBD2. The germline gives CDR1 SGDLS, CDR2 YYNGEE. V was pared by 7 bases and J by 1 base, with 4 bases of the junction left unmatched. This CDR3 is 15 amino acids long. CDR3: CASGRTSGSYNEQFF. The CDR3 nucleotides are TGTGCCAGCGGGAGGACTAGCGGGTCCTACAATGAGCAGTTCTTC.

The chain combines TRBV9 with TRBJ2-3; a weak D match, TRBD1 (6 bases). CDR1 is SGDLS, CDR2 YYNGEE, per germline. The CDR3 contains 14 residues. The germline V and J ends were trimmed by 4 bases and 14 bases, with 23 bases remaining between them. CDR3 residues: CASSPLTASGHGYF. Here the CDR3 DNA reads TGTGCCAGCAGCCCACTGACCGCCTCGGGACACGGGTATTTT.